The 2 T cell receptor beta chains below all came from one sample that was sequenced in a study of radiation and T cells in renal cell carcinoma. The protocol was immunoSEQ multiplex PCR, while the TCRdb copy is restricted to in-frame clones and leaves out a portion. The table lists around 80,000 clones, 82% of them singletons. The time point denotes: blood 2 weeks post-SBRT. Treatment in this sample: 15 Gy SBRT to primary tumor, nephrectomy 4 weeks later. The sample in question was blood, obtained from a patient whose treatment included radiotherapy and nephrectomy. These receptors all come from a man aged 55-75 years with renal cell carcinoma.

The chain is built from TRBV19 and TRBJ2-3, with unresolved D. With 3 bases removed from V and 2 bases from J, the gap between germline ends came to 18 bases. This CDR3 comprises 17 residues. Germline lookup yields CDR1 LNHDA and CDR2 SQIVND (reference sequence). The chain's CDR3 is CASSIATVLGNTDTQYF. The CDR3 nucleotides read TGTGCCAGTAGTATTGCAACAGTCCTAGGGAACACAGATACGCAGTATTTT. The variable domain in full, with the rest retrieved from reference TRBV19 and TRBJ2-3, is DGGITQSPKYLFRKEGQNVTLSCEQNLNHDAMYWYRQDPGQGLRLIYYSQIVNDFQKGDIAEGYSVSREKKESFPLTVTSAQKNPTAFYLCASSIATVLGNTDTQYFGPGTRLTVL.

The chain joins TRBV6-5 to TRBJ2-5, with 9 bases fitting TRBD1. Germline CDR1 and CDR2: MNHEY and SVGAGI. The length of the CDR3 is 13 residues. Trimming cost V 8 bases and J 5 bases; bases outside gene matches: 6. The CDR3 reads CASGQGRWETQYF. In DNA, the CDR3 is TGTGCCAGCGGACAGGGGAGGTGGGAGACCCAGTACTTC.